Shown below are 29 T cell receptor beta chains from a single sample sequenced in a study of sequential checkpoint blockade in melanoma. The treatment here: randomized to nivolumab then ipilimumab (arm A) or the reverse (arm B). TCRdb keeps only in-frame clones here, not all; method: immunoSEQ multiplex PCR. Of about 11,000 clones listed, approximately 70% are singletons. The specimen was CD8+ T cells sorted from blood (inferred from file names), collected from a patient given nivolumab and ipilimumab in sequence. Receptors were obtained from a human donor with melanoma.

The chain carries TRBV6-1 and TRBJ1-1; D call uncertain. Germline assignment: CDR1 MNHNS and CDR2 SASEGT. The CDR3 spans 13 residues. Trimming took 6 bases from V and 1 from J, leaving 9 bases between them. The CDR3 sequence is CASRAGENTEAFF. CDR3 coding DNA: TGTGCCAGCAGAGCCGGGGAGAACACTGAAGCTTTCTTT.

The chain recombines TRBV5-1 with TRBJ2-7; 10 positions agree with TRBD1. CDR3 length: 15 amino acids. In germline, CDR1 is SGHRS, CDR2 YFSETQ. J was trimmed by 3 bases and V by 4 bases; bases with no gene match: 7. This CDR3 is CASSHGQGVRYEQYF. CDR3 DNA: TGCGCCAGCAGCCATGGACAGGGGGTCCGCTACGAGCAGTACTTC. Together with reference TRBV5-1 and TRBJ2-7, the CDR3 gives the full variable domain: KAGVTQTPRYLIKTRGQQVTLSCSPISGHRSVSWYQQTPGQGLQFLFEYFSETQRNKGNFPGRFSGRQFSNSRSEMNVSTLELGDSALYLCASSHGQGVRYEQYFGPGTRLTVT.

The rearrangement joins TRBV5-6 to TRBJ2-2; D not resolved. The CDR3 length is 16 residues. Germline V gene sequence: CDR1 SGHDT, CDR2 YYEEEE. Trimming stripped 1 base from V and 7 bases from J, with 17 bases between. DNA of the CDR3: TGTGCCAGCAGCTTGATCAGCGCAATGTTTGGCGGGGAGCTGTTTTTT. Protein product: CASSLISAMFGGELFF.

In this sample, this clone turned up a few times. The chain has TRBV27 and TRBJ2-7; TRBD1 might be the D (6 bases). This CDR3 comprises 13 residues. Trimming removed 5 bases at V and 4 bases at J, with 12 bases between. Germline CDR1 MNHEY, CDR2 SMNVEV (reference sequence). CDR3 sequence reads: CASSVGARYEQYF. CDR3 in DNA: TGTGCCAGCAGTGTGGGGGCTCGGTACGAGCAGTACTTC.

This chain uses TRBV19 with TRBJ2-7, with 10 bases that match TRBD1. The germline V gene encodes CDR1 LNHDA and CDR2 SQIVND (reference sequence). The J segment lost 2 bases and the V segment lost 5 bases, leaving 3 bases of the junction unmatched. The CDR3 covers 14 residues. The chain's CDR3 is CASSAGTGAYEQYF. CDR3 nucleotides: TGTGCCAGTAGTGCCGGGACAGGGGCCTACGAGCAGTACTTC.

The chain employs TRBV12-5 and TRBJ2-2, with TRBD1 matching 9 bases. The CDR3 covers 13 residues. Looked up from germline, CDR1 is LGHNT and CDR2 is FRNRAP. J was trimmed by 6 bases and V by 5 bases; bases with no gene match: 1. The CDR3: CASGRTGAGELFF. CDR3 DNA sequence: TGTGCTAGTGGTCGGACAGGGGCCGGGGAGCTGTTTTTT.

The CDR3 sequence is CASSHLASGIYEQYF. DNA of the CDR3: TGCGCCAGCAGCCATCTCGCGTCGGGGATCTACGAGCAGTACTTC. V usage is TRBV4-3 and J usage is TRBJ2-7; the D gene is possibly TRBD2 (5 bases). The germline V gene has CDR1 LGHNA and CDR2 YSLEER. Trimming cost V 3 bases and J 3 bases, with 15 bases left between them. The CDR3 has 15 residues.

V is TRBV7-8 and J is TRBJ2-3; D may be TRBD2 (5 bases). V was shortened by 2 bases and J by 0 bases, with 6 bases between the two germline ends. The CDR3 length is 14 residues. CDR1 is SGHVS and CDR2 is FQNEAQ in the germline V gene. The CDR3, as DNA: TGTGCCAGCAGCTTACGGACTAGCACAGATACGCAGTATTTT. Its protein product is CASSLRTSTDTQYF.

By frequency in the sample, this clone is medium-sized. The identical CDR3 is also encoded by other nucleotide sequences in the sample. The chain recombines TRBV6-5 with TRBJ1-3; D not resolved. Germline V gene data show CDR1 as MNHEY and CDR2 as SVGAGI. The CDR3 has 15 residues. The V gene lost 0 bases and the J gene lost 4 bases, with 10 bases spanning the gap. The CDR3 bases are TGTGCCAGCAGTTACTCGGCAAATCCCGGAAACACCATATATTTT. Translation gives CASSYSANPGNTIYF.

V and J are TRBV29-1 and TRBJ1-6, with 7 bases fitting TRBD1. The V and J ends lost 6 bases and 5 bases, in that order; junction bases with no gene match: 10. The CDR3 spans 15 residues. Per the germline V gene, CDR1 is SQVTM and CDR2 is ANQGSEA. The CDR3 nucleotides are TGCAGCGTGAGGGATGGGACAGCCGATAATTCACCCCTCCACTTT. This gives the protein CSVRDGTADNSPLHF.

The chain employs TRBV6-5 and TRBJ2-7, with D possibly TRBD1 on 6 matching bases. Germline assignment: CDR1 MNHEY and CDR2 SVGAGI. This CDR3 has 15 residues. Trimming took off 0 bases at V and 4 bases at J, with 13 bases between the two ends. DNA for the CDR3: TGTGCCAGCAGTTACTCGGACAGCCTCGGTTACGAGCAGTACTTC. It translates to CASSYSDSLGYEQYF.

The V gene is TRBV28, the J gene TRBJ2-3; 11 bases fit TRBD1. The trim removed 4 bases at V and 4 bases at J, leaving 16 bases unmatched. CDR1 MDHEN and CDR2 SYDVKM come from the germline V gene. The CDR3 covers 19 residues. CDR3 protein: CASSSGGIIWDRGADTQYF. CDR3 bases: TGTGCCAGCAGTTCAGGGGGTATTATTTGGGACAGGGGGGCAGATACGCAGTATTTT.

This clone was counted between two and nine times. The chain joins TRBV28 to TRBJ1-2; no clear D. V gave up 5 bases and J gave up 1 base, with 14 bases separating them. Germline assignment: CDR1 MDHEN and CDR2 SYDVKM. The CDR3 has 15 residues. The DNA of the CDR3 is TGTGCCAGCAGTCCCCGGGGAGTCTTTAACTATGGCTACACCTTC. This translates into CASSPRGVFNYGYTF.

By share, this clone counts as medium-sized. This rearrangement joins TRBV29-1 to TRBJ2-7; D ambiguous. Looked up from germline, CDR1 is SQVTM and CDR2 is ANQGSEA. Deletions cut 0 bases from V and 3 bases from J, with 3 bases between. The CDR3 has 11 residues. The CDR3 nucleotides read TGCAGCGTTGAAGACCTCTACGAGCAGTACTTC. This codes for CSVEDLYEQYF.

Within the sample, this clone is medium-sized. The DNA for the CDR3 is TGCGCCAGCAGCCAAGATAACAGGGGGCTCACTGAAGCTTTCTTT. It specifies CASSQDNRGLTEAFF. The chain couples TRBV4-1 to TRBJ1-1; 9 bases fit TRBD1. There are 15 residues in the CDR3. The ends lost 0 bases at V and 4 bases at J; junction bases unmatched: 3. In germline, CDR1 is MGHRA, CDR2 YSYEKL.

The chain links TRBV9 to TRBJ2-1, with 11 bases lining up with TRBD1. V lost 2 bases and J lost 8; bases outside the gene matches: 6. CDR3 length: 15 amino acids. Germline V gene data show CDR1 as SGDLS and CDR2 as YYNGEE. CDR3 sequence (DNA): TGTGCCAGCAGCGTTTGGGACAGGGGGACGGATGAGCAGTTCTTC. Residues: CASSVWDRGTDEQFF. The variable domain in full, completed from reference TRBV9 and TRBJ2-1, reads DSGVTQTPKHLITATGQRVTLRCSPRSGDLSVYWYQQSLDQGLQFLIQYYNGEERAKGNILERFSAQQFPDLHSELNLSSLELGDSALYFCASSVWDRGTDEQFFGPGTRLTVL.

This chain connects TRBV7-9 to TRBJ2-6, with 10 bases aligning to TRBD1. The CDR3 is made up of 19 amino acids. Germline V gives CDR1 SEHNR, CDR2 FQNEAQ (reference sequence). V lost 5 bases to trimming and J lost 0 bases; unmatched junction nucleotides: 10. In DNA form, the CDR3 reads TGTGCCAGCAGCACCCAGACAGGGGGCGCTTACTCTGGGGCCAACGTCCTGACTTTC. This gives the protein CASSTQTGGAYSGANVLTF.

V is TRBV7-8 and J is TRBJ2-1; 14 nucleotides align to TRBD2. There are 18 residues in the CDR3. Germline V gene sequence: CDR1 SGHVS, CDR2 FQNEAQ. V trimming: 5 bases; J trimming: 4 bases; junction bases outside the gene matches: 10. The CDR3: CASSAAPGTSGSYNEQFF. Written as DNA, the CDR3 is TGTGCCAGCAGCGCGGCACCCGGGACTAGCGGGAGTTACAATGAGCAGTTCTTC.

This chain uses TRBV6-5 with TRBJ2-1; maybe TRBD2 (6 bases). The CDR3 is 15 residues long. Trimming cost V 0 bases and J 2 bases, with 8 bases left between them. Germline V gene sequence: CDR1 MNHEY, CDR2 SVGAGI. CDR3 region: CASSYSGGTYNEQFF. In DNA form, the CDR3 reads TGTGCCAGCAGTTACTCGGGAGGAACCTACAATGAGCAGTTCTTC.

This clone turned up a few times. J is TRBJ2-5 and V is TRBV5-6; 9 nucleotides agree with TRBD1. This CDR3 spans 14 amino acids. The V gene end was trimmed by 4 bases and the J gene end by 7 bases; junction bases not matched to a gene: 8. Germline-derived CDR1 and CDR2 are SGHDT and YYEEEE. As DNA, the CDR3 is TGTGCCAGCAGCGCAAACCGGGACAGGGTGACCCAGTACTTC. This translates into CASSANRDRVTQYF.

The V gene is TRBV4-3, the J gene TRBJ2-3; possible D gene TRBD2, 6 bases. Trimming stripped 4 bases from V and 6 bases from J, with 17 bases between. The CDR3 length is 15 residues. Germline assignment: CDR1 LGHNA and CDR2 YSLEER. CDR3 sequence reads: CASSPRRAGPDTQYF. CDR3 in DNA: TGCGCCAGCAGCCCGAGGAGGGCGGGTCCCGATACGCAGTATTTT.

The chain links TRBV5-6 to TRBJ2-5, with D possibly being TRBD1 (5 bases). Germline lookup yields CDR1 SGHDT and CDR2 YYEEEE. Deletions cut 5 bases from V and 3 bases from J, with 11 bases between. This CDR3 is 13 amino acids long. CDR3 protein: CASRDDSEETQYF. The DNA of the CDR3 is TGTGCCAGCAGAGACGACAGTGAAGAGACCCAGTACTTC.

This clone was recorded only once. CDR3 residues: CASSEDRDYGYTF. The CDR3 bases are TGTGCCAGCAGCGAGGACAGGGACTATGGCTACACCTTC. The chain recombines TRBV7-9 with TRBJ1-2, with 8 bases fitting TRBD1. The CDR3 extends over 13 amino acids. V gave up 5 bases and J gave up 3 bases; unmatched junction bases: 2. Germline CDR1 SEHNR, CDR2 FQNEAQ (reference sequence).

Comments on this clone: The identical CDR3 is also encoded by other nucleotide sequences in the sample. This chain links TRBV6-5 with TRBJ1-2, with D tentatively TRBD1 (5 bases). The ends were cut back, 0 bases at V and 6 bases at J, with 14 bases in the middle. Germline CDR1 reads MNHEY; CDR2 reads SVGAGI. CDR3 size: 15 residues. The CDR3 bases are TGTGCCAGCAGTTACTCGAGGGGAGGCAGCGATGGCTACACCTTC. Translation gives CASSYSRGGSDGYTF.

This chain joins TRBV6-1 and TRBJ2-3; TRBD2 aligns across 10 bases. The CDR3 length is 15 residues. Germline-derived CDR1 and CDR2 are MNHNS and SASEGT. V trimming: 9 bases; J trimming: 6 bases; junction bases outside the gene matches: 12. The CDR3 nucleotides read TGTGCCAGTTTAGTTCTAGCGGGAGAGATTGATACGCAGTATTTT. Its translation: CASLVLAGEIDTQYF.

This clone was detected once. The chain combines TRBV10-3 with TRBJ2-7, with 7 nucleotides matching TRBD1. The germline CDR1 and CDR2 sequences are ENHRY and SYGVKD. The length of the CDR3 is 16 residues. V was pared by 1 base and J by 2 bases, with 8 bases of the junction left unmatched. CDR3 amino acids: CAISEFRQGETYEQYF. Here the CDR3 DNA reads TGTGCCATCAGTGAGTTCCGACAGGGCGAAACCTACGAGCAGTACTTC.

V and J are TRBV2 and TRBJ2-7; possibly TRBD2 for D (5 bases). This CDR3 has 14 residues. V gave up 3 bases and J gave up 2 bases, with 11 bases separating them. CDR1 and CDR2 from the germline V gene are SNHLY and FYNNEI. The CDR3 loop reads CASSERANPYEQYF. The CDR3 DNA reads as TGTGCCAGCAGTGAGAGGGCAAACCCCTACGAGCAGTACTTC.

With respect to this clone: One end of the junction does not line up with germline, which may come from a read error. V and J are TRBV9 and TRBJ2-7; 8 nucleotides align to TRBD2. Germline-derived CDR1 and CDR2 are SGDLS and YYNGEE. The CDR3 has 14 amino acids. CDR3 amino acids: CASSVAGGVYGQYF. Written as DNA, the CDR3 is TGTGCCAGCAGCGTAGCGGGAGGGGTTTACGGGCAGTACTTC.

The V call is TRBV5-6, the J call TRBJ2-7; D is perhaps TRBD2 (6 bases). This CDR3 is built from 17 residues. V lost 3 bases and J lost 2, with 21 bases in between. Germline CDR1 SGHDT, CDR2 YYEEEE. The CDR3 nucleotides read TGTGCCAGCAGCTCAAAGCCAGGGAGCGGGCGCACCTACGAGCAGTACTTC. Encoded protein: CASSSKPGSGRTYEQYF. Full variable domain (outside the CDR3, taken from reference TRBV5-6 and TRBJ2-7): DAGVTQSPTHLIKTRGQQVTLRCSPKSGHDTVSWYQQALGQGPQFIFQYYEEEERQRGNFPDRFSGHQFPNYSSELNVNALLLGDSALYLCASSSKPGSGRTYEQYFGPGTRLTVT.